This entry features one TCR beta chain sequence. Its matching antigen is unknown. This entry comes from a study of CD8+CD57+ T cells in acquired aplastic anemia. In the study overall: Sorted CD4+ plus CD8+ cells gave DNA averaging roughly 2.9 ug. Study observations and caveats: Approximately 27 CD8+ CDR3 sequences occurred in both the patients and the controls.

Genomic DNA was employed as the template in profiling TCR beta VDJ and CDR3. TCRdb independently ran MiXCR on the reads; one entry per CDR3 protein. The profile covers about 210,000 distinct CDR3 sequences, with over 60% appearing a single time and about 29% taken by the ten largest. CDR1 and CDR2 from the germline V gene are SEHNR and FQNEAQ (reference sequence). The CDR3 spans 15 residues. V was pared by 4 bases and J by 9 bases, with 13 bases of the junction left unmatched. V usage is TRBV7-9 and J usage is TRBJ2-3, with 7 bases that match TRBD2. Source material: sorted CD4+, CD8+, or CD8+CD57+ T cells (not recorded which) from PBMCs. The TCR was taken from a human donor in good health. The CDR3 here is CASSSPLADIDTQYF. Here the CDR3 DNA reads TGTGCCAGCAGCTCCCCCCTAGCGGACATAGACACGCAGTATTTT. The full variable domain, its missing parts supplied by reference TRBV7-9 and TRBJ2-3, is DTGVSQNPRHKITKRGQNVTFRCDPISEHNRLYWYRQTLGQGPEFLTYFQNEAQLEKSRLLSDRFSAERPKGSFSTLEIQRTEQGDSAMYLCASSSPLADIDTQYFGPGTRLTVL.